The T cell receptor (beta chain) under discussion was sequenced for a study of technical replicates of blood from a few donors. CDR3 length equals 14 residues. With 0 bases removed from V and 3 bases from J, the gap between germline ends came to 9 bases. Germline values: CDR1 MNHNS, CDR2 SASEGT. Data came from immunoSEQ multiplex PCR; TCRdb stores just in-frame clones and leaves some out. This sample yields 95,000 to 100,000 clones, of which roughly 95% are seen a single time; 0.2% to 0.25% belongs to the top ten. The chain links TRBV6-1 to TRBJ2-7, with D perhaps TRBD2 (5 bases). Sequenced material: T cells isolated from PBMCs. The source is a human donor in good health. For the CDR3, the DNA is TGTGCCAGCAGTGAAGCGGGAGATGTCTACGAGCAGTACTTC. Its protein is CASSEAGDVYEQYF.